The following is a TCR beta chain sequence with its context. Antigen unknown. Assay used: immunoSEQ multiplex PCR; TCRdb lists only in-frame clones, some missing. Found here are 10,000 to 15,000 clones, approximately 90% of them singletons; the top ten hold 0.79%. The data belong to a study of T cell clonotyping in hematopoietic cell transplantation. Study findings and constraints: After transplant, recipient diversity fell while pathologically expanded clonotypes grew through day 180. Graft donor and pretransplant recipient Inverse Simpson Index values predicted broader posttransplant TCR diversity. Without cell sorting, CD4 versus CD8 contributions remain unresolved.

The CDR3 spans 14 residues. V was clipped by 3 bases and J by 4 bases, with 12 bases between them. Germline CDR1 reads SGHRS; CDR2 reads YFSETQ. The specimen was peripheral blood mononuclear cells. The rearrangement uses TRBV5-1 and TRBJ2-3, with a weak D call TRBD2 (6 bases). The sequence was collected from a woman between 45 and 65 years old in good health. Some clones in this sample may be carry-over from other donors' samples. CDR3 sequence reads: CASSSYRGSDTQYF. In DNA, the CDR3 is TGCGCCAGCAGCTCCTACCGGGGGTCAGATACGCAGTATTTT. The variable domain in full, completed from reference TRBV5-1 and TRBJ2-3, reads KAGVTQTPRYLIKTRGQQVTLSCSPISGHRSVSWYQQTPGQGLQFLFEYFSETQRNKGNFPGRFSGRQFSNSRSEMNVSTLELGDSALYLCASSSYRGSDTQYFGPGTRLTVL.